A single sample is the source of the 15 T cell receptor beta chains below, sequenced in a study of blood T cells in healthy people across ages. Next came a second PCR, run for roughly 7 to 12 cycles, which used a sample-barcoded 5' primer along with a J-beta primer mix. TCRdb ran MiXCR on the 5' RACE reads and lists one entry per CDR3 protein. In the table there are 750,000 to 950,000 distinct CDR3 sequences, about 29% of which are singletons. The same specimen was also included in a second study, on T cells of mothers and their children.

The sequencing input was blood. All receptors come from a woman between 40 and 50 years old in good health.

The sample holds many counts of this clonotype. The CDR3 DNA sequence: TGTGCCAGCAGCCAGCCTCATGGACTAGCGGGGTGGTACTTC. It translates to CASSQPHGLAGWYF. V usage is TRBV7-2 and J usage is TRBJ2-5, with 12 nucleotides matching TRBD2. V gave up 5 bases and J gave up 13 bases; unmatched junction bases: 11. The CDR3 extends over 14 amino acids. In germline, CDR1 is SGHTA, CDR2 FQGNSA.

This clonotype was counted at least ten times. The chain carries TRBV3-1 and TRBJ1-5; D may be TRBD1 (5 bases). Trimming removed 3 bases at V and 6 bases at J, with 6 bases between. CDR3 length: 12 residues. CDR1 LGHDT and CDR2 YNNKEL come from the germline V gene (reference sequence). The CDR3 spells CASSQGRQPQHF. The CDR3 nucleotides read TGTGCCAGCAGCCAGGGGCGTCAGCCCCAGCATTTT.

In the case of this clonotype: This may be a read error, as it is one base from a much larger clone. The chain has TRBV7-3 and TRBJ2-7; D remains unclear. Trimming cost V 1 base and J 2 bases, with 6 bases left between them. The V gene's germline CDR1 is SGHTA and CDR2 FQGTGA. This CDR3 spans 13 amino acids. The CDR3 sequence: CASSLSAPYEQYF. CDR3 in DNA: TGTGCCAGCAGCTTAAGCGCTCCCTACGAGCAGTACTTC.

The rearrangement uses TRBV20-1 and TRBJ2-5, with 9 bases identical to TRBD1. Trimming took 4 bases from V and 4 from J; bases not matched to a gene: 10. CDR3 length equals 15 residues. Germline assignment: CDR1 DFQATT and CDR2 SNEGSKA (reference sequence). CDR3: CSANNRGHVGETQYF. The CDR3, as DNA: TGCAGTGCTAACAACAGGGGGCATGTAGGAGAGACCCAGTACTTC.

In its sample, this clonotype was seen a few times. This rearrangement joins TRBV12-3 or TRBV12-4 to TRBJ2-3; TRBD2 aligns across 8 bases. V lost 1 base to trimming and J lost 1 base; unmatched junction nucleotides: 7. The CDR3 consists of 17 residues. For the CDR3, the DNA is TGTGCCAGCAGTTTAGTCTTCCCGGGGGGGGGCACAGATACGCAGTATTTT. Its translation: CASSLVFPGGGTDTQYF.

This clonotype was seen repeatedly, ten times or more. V is TRBV20-1 and J is TRBJ2-7; 8 bases fit TRBD2. This CDR3 has 13 residues. Germline V gene sequence: CDR1 DFQATT, CDR2 SNEGSKA (reference sequence). The J segment lost 2 bases and the V segment lost 7 bases, leaving 7 bases of the junction unmatched. In nucleotides, the CDR3 is TGCAGTGGAGGGCGGGGGGCGGCCTACGAGCAGTACTTC. This sequence encodes CSGGRGAAYEQYF.

As regards this clonotype: At one boundary the junction diverges from the germline segment, which might be a read error. V usage is TRBV29-1 and J usage is TRBJ2-5; no clear D. The J call may not be correct, given that the DNA end is closer to TRBJ2-1. CDR3 length equals 14 residues. Germline V gene lookup returns CDR1 SQVTM and CDR2 ANQGSEA. CDR3 sequence (DNA): TGCGGCGTTGATGCGGACGAGTACCAAGAGACCCAGTTCTTC. Translation: CGVDADEYQETQFF.

Note on this clonotype: This may be a read error: a much more frequent sequence differs by one nucleotide. The gene calls are TRBV7-3 and TRBJ1-1; 10 bases agree with TRBD1. The CDR3 is 17 residues long. Germline CDR1 SGHTA, CDR2 FQGTGA. CDR3: CASSPVATGGSDTEVFF. CDR3 coding DNA: TGTGCCAGCAGCCCCGTGGCGACAGGGGGCTCGGACACTGAAGTTTTCTTT.

This clonotype occurred a few times. The chain recombines TRBV4-3 with TRBJ1-2; 7 nucleotides match TRBD1. Germline loops: CDR1 LGHNA, CDR2 YSLEER. Trimming took 0 bases from V and 2 from J; bases not matched to a gene: 6. This CDR3 is built from 16 residues. CDR3 bases: TGCGCCAGCAGCCAAGAAATTCACAGGGGCAACTATGGCTACACCTTC. This encodes CASSQEIHRGNYGYTF.

This clonotype was seen at least ten times. The chain uses TRBV20-1 and TRBJ2-7; D gene unclear. The CDR3 runs 12 residues. Trimming took 8 bases from V and 1 from J, leaving 12 bases between them. Germline V CDR1 and CDR2: DFQATT, SNEGSKA (reference sequence). DNA for the CDR3: TGCAGTTCTCATGGGCCTTCCTACGAGCAGTACTTC. Its protein is CSSHGPSYEQYF.

This clonotype was picked up a small number of times. J is TRBJ2-1 and V is TRBV24-1, with D unclear. This CDR3 region has 12 residues. The germline gives CDR1 KGHDR, CDR2 SFDVKD. The germline V and J ends were trimmed by 5 bases and 4 bases, with 5 bases remaining between them. CDR3 residues: CATSGAYNEQFF. The CDR3 DNA reads as TGTGCCACCAGTGGGGCTTACAATGAGCAGTTCTTC.

The V gene is TRBV28, the J gene TRBJ1-1; 7 bases align to TRBD1. Germline V lookup: CDR1 MDHEN, CDR2 SYDVKM. The CDR3 runs to 16 residues. The junction had 15 bases not matched to a gene; V was cut back by 5 bases and J by 6 bases. The CDR3 protein is CASSPPLGRGYSEAFF. In DNA, the CDR3 is TGTGCCAGCAGTCCTCCATTGGGCAGGGGGTACTCTGAAGCTTTCTTT.

There are a few counts of this clonotype. This chain connects TRBV7-9 to TRBJ1-4, with D uncertain. Trimming left V 5 bases short and J 7 bases short, with 8 bases between. The CDR3 is 12 residues long. CDR1 and CDR2 from the germline V gene are SEHNR and FQNEAQ (reference sequence). The CDR3 region has the DNA TGTGCCAGCAGCCCAACACGTGAAAAACTGTTTTTT. Translating gives CASSPTREKLFF.

This clonotype was found many times. The V call is TRBV27, the J call TRBJ2-3, with 12 bases fitting TRBD2. Germline V gene lookup returns CDR1 MNHEY and CDR2 SMNVEV (reference sequence). This CDR3 region has 19 residues. V shed 5 bases and J 1 base; nucleotides not matched to a gene: 13. CDR3 sequence reads: CASSPYGGLAGRGTDTQYF. The CDR3 nucleotides are TGTGCCAGCAGTCCCTACGGGGGACTAGCGGGTAGGGGCACAGATACGCAGTATTTT.

This clonotype was detected only once. This clone may be a read error of a much larger clone one base away. The chain has TRBV7-6 and TRBJ2-1; maybe TRBD2 (6 bases). The CDR3 loop spans 15 amino acids. Germline V gene sequence: CDR1 SGHVS, CDR2 FNYEAQ. This CDR3 is CVSSSPDYNGDEQFF. Written as DNA, the CDR3 is TGTGTCAGCAGCTCCCCGGACTACAACGGGGATGAGCAGTTCTTC.